Only one count was recorded for the clone carrying this T cell receptor (beta chain). The method was immunoSEQ multiplex PCR; TCRdb's version includes in-frame clones alone and lacks a portion of them. Of roughly 1,800,000 clones in the sample, roughly 94% were seen once. V dropped 2 bases and J dropped 4 bases, with 12 bases sitting between them. The CDR3 consists of 16 residues. Germline V gene lookup returns CDR1 SGHAT and CDR2 FQNNGV. CD45RO negativity and positive selection for CCR7 defined naive CD8 cells, a population that excluded terminally differentiated effector memory CD45RA+ cells. The sample comes from a study of shared clonotypes between healthy human individuals.

V and J are TRBV11-2 and TRBJ1-6; D might be TRBD1 (5 bases). The receptor comes from a man aged 18 to 29 in good health. The sequenced sample was naive CD8+ T cells sorted from blood. CDR3 in DNA: TGTGCCAGCAGCTTAAGGGGTGCAAAGTATAATTCACCCCTCCACTTT. It encodes CASSLRGAKYNSPLHF.